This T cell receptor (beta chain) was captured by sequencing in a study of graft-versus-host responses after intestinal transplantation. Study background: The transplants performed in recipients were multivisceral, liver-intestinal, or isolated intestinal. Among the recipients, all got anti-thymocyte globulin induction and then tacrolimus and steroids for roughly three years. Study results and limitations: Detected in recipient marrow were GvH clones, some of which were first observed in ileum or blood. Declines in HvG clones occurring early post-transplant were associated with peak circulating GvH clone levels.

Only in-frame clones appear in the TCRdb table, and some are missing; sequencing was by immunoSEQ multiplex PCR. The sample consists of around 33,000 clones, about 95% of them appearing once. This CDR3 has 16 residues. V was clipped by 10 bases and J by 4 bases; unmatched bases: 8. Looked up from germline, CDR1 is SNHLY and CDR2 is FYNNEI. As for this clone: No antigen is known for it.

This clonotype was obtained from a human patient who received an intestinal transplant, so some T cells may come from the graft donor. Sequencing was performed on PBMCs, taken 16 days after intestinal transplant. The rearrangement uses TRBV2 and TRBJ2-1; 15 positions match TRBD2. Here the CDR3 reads CATRTSGRAGYNEQFF. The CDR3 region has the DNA TGTGCCACCCGGACTAGCGGGAGGGCCGGGTACAATGAGCAGTTCTTC. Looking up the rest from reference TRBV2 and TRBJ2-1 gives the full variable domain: EPEVTQTPSHQVTQMGQEVILRCVPISNHLYFYWYRQILGQKVEFLVSFYNNEISEKSEIFDDQFSVERPDGSNFTLKIRSTKLEDSAMYFCATRTSGRAGYNEQFFGPGTRLTVL.